This TCR beta chain emerged from a study of blood T cells in healthy people across ages. Study-level points and caveats: Donor CMV infection status was unknown, possibly confounding age-related changes in expanded clonotypes.

The length of the CDR3 is 18 residues. Regarding this clonotype: Its antigen is currently unknown. Relative to the germline gene, one junction end is altered; a read error may explain this.

Sample-barcoded 5' priming and a J-beta primer mix drove a second PCR of roughly 7 to 11 cycles. TCRdb re-called the 5' RACE reads with MiXCR, one entry per CDR3 protein. The sample includes about 1,400,000 distinct CDR3 sequences, roughly 64% of them seen just once. The sequence derives from a man aged 18 to 30 in good health. Sequenced: blood. The chain is built from TRBV12-3 or TRBV12-4 and TRBJ2-1; TRBD1 might be the D (6 bases). The CDR3 DNA is TGTACCAGCAGTTGGACAGAAGGTTACAAGAGGCTAAACAATGAGCAGTTCTTC. As protein: CTSSWTEGYKRLNNEQFF.